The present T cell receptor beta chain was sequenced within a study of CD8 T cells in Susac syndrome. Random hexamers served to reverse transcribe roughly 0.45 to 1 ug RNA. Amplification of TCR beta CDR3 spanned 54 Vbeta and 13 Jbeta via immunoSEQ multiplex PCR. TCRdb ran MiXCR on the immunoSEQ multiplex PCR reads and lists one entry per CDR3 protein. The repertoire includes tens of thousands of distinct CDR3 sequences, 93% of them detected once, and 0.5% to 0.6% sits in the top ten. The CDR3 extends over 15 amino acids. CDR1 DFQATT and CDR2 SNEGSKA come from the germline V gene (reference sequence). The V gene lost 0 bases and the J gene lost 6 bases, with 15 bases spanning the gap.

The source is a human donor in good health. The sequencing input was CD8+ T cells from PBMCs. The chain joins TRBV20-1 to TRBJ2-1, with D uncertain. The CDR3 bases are TGCAGTGCTAGAGATATAACGGCCAACTTCAATGAGCAGTTCTTC. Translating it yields CSARDITANFNEQFF.